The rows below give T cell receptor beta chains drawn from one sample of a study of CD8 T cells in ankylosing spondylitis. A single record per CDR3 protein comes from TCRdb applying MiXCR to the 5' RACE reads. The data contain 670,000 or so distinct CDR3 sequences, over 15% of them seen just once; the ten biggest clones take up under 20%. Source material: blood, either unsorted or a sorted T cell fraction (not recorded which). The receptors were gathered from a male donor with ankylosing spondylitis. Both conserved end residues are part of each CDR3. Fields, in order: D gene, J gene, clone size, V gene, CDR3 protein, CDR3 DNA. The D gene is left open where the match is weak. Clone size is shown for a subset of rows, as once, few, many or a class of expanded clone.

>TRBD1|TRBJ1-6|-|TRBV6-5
CASSYSSSGQSAHSPLHF
TGTGCCAGCAGTTACTCGAGTTCGGGACAGAGTGCCCATTCACCCCTCCACTTT
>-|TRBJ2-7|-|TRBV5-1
CASSLAAASEQYF
TGCGCCAGCAGCTTGGCCGCTGCCTCCGAGCAGTACTTC
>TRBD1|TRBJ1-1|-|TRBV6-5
CASSSQKTGVTEAFF
TGTGCCAGCAGTTCCCAAAAGACAGGGGTCACTGAAGCTTTCTTT
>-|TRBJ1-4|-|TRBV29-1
CSGGTSNEKLFF
TGCAGCGGCGGGACATCTAATGAAAAACTGTTTTTT
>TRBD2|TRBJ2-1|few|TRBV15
CATSAPRGEGRSNNEQFF
TGTGCCACCAGCGCCCCTCGGGGGGAAGGCAGGAGCAACAATGAGCAGTTCTTC
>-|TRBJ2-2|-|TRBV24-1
CATSDGVTGELFF
TGTGCCACCAGTGACGGGGTAACCGGGGAGCTGTTTTTT
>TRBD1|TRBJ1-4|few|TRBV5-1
CASSLGATGLGEKLFF
TGCGCCAGCAGCTTGGGGGCGACAGGGCTTGGTGAAAAACTGTTTTTT
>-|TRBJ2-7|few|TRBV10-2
CASSESEYYEQYF
TGCGCCAGCAGTGAGTCGGAATACTACGAGCAGTACTTC
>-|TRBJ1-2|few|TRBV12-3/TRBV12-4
CASSPYRGPGYTF
TGTGCCAGCAGTCCTTACCGTGGTCCTGGCTACACCTTC
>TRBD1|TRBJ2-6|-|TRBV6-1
CASSPIRDRVSGANVLTF
TGTGCCAGCAGCCCAATCCGGGACAGGGTGTCTGGGGCCAACGTCCTGACTTTC
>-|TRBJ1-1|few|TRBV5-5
CASKPGQGFTEAFF
TGTGCCAGCAAACCGGGTCAGGGATTCACTGAAGCTTTCTTT
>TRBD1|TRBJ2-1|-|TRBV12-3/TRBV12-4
CASGATGMGDNEQFF
TGTGCCAGCGGGGCGACAGGGATGGGGGACAATGAGCAGTTCTTC
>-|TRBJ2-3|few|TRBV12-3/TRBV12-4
CASIEYPFPSTDTQYF
TGTGCCAGCATCGAATACCCGTTCCCTAGCACAGATACGCAGTATTTT
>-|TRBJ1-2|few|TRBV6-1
CASSSLQGSMGYTF
TGTGCCAGCAGCTCCCTTCAGGGTAGTATGGGCTACACCTTC
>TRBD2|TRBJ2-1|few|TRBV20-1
CSAPGTSGRERNNEQFF
TGCAGTGCTCCCGGGACTAGCGGGAGGGAGAGAAACAATGAGCAGTTCTTC
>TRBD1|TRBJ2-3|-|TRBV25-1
CASSPSGQGTDTQYF
TGTGCCAGCAGCCCCTCTGGACAGGGGACAGATACGCAGTATTTT
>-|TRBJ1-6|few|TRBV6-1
CASSNPAGGLNSPLHF
TGTGCCAGCAGCAACCCAGCGGGGGGGCTGAATTCACCCCTCCACTTT
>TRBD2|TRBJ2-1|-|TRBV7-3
CASSLELAGRYEQFF
TGTGCCAGCAGCTTAGAACTAGCGGGGAGGTATGAGCAGTTCTTC
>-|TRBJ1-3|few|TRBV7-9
CASGGSTGLGNTIYF
TGTGCCAGCGGAGGGTCCACAGGGCTTGGAAACACCATATATTTT
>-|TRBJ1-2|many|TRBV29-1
CSVELGRRGYGYTF
TGCAGCGTTGAGTTGGGGCGGCGAGGCTATGGCTACACCTTC
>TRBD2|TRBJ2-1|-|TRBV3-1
CASSQALSGRGQIHEQFF
TGTGCCAGCAGCCAAGCCCTAAGCGGGAGAGGTCAGATCCATGAGCAGTTCTTC
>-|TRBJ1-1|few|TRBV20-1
CSAPGFKNTEAFF
TGCAGTGCTCCAGGATTCAAGAACACTGAAGCTTTCTTT
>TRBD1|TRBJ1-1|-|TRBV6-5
CASTSGGEHTEAFF
TGTGCCAGCACCTCAGGGGGGGAGCACACTGAAGCTTTCTTT
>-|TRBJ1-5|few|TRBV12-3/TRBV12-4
CASSGRRELGQPQHF
TGTGCCAGCAGTGGCCGCCGGGAGTTAGGTCAGCCCCAGCATTTT
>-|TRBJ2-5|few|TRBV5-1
CASSLGTGVETQYF
TGCGCCAGCAGCTTGGGTACGGGAGTGGAGACCCAGTACTTC
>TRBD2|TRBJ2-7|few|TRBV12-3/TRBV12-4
CASSLGLAGGSSYEQYF
TGTGCCAGCAGTTTAGGACTAGCGGGGGGGAGCTCCTACGAGCAGTACTTC
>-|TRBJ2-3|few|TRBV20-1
CSARDPPTLGYTDTQYF
TGCAGTGCTAGAGATCCTCCGACTCTGGGGTACACAGATACGCAGTATTTT
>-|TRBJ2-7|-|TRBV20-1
CSALVPYEQYF
TGCAGTGCTCTTGTACCCTACGAGCAGTACTTC
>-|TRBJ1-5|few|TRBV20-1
CSAFRLYSNQPQHF
TGCAGTGCTTTCAGGCTGTATAGCAATCAGCCCCAGCATTTT
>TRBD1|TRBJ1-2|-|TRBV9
CASSPAPRGIHGYTF
TGTGCCAGCAGCCCAGCCCCCAGGGGGATCCATGGCTACACCTTC
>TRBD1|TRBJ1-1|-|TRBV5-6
CASSPAGTGGMNTEAFF
TGTGCCAGCAGCCCGGCCGGGACAGGGGGCATGAACACTGAAGCTTTCTTT
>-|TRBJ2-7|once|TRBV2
CASSDLDPGPYEQYF
TGTGCCAGCAGTGACCTGGACCCCGGCCCCTACGAGCAGTACTTC
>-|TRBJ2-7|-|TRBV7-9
CASRRDGSTEQYF
TGTGCCAGCAGAAGGGACGGATCTACGGAGCAGTACTTC
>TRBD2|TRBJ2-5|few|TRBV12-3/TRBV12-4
CASRTEAGQETQYF
TGTGCCAGCAGAACGGAAGCGGGGCAAGAGACCCAGTACTTC
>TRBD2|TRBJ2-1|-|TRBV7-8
CASSLPGLASRSYNEQFF
TGTGCCAGCAGCTTACCGGGACTAGCGTCACGCTCCTACAATGAGCAGTTCTTC
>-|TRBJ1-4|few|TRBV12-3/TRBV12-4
CASSRTVNEKLFF
TGTGCCAGCAGTCGGACAGTAAATGAAAAACTGTTTTTT
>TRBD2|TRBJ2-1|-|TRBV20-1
CSARAPRGDYSYNEQFF
TGCAGTGCTAGAGCGCCCCGGGGGGATTACTCCTACAATGAGCAGTTCTTC
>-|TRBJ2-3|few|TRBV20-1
CSALQVDRADTQYF
TGCAGTGCCCTACAGGTCGATCGGGCAGATACGCAGTATTTT
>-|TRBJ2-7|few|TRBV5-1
CASSLVLGDYEQYF
TGCGCCAGCAGCTTGGTCCTAGGAGACTACGAGCAGTACTTC
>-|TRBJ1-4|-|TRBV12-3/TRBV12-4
CASSSGFWGEKLFF
TGTGCCAGCAGTTCTGGGTTTTGGGGGGAAAAACTGTTTTTT
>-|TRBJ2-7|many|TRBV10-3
CANGRGGLANEQYF
TGTGCAAACGGCCGGGGCGGTTTAGCTAACGAGCAGTACTTC
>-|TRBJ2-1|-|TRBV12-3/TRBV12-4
CASLWGGREVHNEQFF
TGTGCCAGTTTATGGGGGGGCAGAGAGGTCCACAATGAGCAGTTCTTC
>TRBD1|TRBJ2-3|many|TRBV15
CATSRDGDSLKDTQYF
TGTGCCACCAGCAGAGATGGGGACAGCTTAAAGGATACGCAGTATTTT
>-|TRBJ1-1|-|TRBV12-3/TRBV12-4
CASSFLPIGGRTTEAFF
TGTGCCAGCAGTTTCCTGCCCATCGGGGGGCGGACCACTGAAGCTTTCTTT
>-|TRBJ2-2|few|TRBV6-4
CASSELLDTGELFF
TGTGCCAGCAGTGAACTGCTAGACACCGGGGAGCTGTTTTTT
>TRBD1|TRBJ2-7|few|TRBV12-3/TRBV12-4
CASSRTGPAYEQYF
TGTGCCAGCAGCCGGACAGGACCCGCCTACGAGCAGTACTTC
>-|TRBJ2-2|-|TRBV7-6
CASSAGAKTNTGELFF
TGTGCCAGCAGCGCCGGAGCAAAAACGAACACCGGGGAGCTGTTTTTT
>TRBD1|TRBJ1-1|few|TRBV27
CASSPGQGSANTEAFF
TGTGCCAGCAGCCCGGGACAGGGGTCAGCCAACACTGAAGCTTTCTTT
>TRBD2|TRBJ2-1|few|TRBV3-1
CASSHGASGETYNEQFF
TGTGCCAGCAGCCACGGGGCTAGCGGGGAAACCTACAATGAGCAGTTCTTC
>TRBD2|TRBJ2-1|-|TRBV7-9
CASSSPSGRPSDEQSF
TGTGCCAGCAGTTCTCCTAGCGGGAGGCCCAGCGATGAGCAGTCCTTC
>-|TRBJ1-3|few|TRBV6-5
CASSYAGAGNTIYF
TGTGCCAGCAGTTATGCGGGGGCTGGAAACACCATATATTTT
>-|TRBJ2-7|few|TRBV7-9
CASRPDRAYEQYF
TGTGCCAGCAGACCCGACCGCGCCTACGAGCAGTACTTC
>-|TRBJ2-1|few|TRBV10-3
CATGDQGNEQFF
TGTGCCACGGGGGACCAGGGGAATGAGCAGTTCTTC
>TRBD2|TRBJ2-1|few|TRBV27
CASSPGLAGHRQFF
TGTGCCAGCAGTCCCGGACTAGCGGGACATCGGCAGTTCTTC
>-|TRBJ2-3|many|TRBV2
CATKRDIQGADTQYF
TGTGCCACCAAGCGGGACATACAGGGGGCAGATACGCAGTATTTT